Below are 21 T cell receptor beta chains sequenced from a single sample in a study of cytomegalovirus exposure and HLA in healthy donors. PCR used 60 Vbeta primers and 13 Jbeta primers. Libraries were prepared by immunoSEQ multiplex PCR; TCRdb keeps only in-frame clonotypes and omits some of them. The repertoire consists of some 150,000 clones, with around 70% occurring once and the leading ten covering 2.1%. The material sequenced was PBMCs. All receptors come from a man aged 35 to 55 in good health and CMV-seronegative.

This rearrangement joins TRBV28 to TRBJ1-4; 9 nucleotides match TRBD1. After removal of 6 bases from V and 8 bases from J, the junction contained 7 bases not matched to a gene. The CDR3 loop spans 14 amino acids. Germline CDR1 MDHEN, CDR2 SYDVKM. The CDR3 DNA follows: TGTGCCAGCAGAAAAACAGGGGGCCGGGAAAAACTGTTTTTT. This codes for CASRKTGGREKLFF.

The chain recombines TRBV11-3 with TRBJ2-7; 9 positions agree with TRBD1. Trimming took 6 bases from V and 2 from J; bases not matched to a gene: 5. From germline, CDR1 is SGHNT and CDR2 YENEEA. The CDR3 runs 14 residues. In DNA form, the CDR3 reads TGTGCCAGCAGTTCTGGGACAGGGCCCTACGAGCAGTACTTC. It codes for CASSSGTGPYEQYF.

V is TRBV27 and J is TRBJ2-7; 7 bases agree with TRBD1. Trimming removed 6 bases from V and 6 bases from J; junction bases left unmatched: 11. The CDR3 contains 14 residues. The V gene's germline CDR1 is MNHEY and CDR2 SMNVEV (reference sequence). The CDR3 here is CASRTGTTGLEQYF. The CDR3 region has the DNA TGTGCCAGCAGGACCGGGACGACAGGGCTCGAGCAGTACTTC.

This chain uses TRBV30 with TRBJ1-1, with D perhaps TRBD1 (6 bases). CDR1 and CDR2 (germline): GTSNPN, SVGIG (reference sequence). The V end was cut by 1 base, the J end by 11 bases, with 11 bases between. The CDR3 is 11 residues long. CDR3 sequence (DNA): TGTGCCTGGAGTGATGCAGGGGATGCTTTCTTT. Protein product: CAWSDAGDAFF.

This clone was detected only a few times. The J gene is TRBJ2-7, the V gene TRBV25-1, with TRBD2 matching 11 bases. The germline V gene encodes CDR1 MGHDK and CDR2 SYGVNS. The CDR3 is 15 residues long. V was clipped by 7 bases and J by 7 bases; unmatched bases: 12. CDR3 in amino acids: CASTPRASGRNEQYF. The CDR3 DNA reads TGTGCCAGCACTCCGAGGGCTAGCGGGAGGAATGAGCAGTACTTC.

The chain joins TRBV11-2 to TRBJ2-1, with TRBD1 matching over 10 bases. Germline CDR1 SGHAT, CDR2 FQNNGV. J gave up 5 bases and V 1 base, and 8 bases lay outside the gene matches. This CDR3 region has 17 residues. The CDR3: CASSLARDRGLDNEQFF. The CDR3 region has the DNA TGTGCCAGCAGCTTAGCCCGGGACAGGGGTTTAGACAATGAGCAGTTCTTC.

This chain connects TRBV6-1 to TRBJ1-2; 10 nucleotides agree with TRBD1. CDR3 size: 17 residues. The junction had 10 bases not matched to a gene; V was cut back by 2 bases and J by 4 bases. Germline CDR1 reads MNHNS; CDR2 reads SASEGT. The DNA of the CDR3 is TGTGCCAGCAGTGAACTTTTTGACAGGGGGCAAGGCTATGGCTACACCTTC. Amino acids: CASSELFDRGQGYGYTF.

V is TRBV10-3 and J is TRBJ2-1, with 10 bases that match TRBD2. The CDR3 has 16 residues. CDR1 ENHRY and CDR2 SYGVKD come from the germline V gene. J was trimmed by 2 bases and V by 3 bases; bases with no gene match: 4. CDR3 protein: CAISDPGLAAYNEQFF. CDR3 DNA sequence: TGTGCCATCAGTGATCCCGGACTAGCGGCCTACAATGAGCAGTTCTTC.

CDR3: CASSQVTGSTPEDEQFF. The CDR3 DNA reads TGCGCCAGCAGCCAAGTTACAGGGTCAACCCCTGAAGATGAGCAGTTCTTC. The chain uses TRBV4-1 and TRBJ2-1; D is perhaps TRBD1 (6 bases). Germline V gene data show CDR1 as MGHRA and CDR2 as YSYEKL. The CDR3 is 17 amino acids. With 1 base removed from V and 8 bases from J, the gap between germline ends came to 21 bases.

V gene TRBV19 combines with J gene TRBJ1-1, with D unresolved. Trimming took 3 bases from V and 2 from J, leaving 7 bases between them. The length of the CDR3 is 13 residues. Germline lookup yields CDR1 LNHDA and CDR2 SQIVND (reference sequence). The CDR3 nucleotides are TGTGCCAGTAGTATCGTTCTAAACACTGAAGCTTTCTTT. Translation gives CASSIVLNTEAFF.

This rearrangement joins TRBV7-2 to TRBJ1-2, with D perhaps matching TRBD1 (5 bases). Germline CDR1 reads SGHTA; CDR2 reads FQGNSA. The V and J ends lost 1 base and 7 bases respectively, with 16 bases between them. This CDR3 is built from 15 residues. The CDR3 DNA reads TGTGCCAGCAGCTTAGGGGGGGTGGCAATTGTTGGCTACACCTTC. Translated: CASSLGGVAIVGYTF.

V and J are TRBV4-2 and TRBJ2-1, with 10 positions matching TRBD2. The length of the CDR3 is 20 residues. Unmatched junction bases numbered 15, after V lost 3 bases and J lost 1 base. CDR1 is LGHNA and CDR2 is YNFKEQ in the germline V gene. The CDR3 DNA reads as TGTGCCAGCAGCCAGCTAGGAAGGCCGGGACTAGCGCGTTCCTACAATGAGCAGTTCTTC. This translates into CASSQLGRPGLARSYNEQFF.

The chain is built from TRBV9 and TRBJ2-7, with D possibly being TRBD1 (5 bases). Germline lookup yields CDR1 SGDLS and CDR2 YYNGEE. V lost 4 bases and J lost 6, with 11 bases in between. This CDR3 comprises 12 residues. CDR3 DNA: TGTGCCAGCAGCCCCGGACACGGCGAGCAGTACTTC. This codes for CASSPGHGEQYF.

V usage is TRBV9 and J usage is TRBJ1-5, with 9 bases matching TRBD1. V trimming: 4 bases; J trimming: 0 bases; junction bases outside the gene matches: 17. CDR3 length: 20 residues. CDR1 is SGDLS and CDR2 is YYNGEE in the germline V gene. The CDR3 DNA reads TGTGCCAGCAGCTTACACCTTCGGGACAGGGAGTATTATAGCAATCAGCCCCAGCATTTT. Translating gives CASSLHLRDREYYSNQPQHF.

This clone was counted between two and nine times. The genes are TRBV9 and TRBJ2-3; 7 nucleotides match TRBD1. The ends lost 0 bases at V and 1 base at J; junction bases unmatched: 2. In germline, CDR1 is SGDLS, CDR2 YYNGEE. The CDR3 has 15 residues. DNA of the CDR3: TGTGCCAGCAGCGTAGCAGGGGGTGGCACAGATACGCAGTATTTT. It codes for CASSVAGGGTDTQYF.

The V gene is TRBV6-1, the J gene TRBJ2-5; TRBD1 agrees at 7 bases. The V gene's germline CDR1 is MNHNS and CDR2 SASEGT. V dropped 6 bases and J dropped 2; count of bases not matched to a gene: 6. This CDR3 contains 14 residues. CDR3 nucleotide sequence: TGTGCCAGCAGGTGGGGACAGCTACAAGAGACCCAGTACTTC. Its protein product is CASRWGQLQETQYF.

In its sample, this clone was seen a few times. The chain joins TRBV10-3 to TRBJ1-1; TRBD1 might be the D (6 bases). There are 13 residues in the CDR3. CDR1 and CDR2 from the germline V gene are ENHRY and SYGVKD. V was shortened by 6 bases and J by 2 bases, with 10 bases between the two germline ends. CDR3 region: CAISSQGNTEAFF. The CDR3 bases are TGTGCCATCAGCTCACAGGGAAACACTGAAGCTTTCTTT.

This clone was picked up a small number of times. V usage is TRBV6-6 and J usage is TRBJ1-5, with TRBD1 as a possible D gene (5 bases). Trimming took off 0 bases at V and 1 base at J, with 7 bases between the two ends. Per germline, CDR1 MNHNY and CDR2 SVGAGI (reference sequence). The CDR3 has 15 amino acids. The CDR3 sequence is CASSYSKGSNQPQHF. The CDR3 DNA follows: TGTGCCAGCAGTTACTCGAAGGGGAGCAATCAGCCCCAGCATTTT.

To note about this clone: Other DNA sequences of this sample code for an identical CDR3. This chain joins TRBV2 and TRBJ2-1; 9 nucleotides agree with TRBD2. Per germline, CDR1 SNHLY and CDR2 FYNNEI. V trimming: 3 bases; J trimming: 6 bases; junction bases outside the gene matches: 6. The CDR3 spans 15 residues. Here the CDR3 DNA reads TGTGCCAGCAGTGAGGGTCTAGCGGGGTCCAATGAGCAGTTCTTC. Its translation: CASSEGLAGSNEQFF. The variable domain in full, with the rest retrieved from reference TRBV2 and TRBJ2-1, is EPEVTQTPSHQVTQMGQEVILRCVPISNHLYFYWYRQILGQKVEFLVSFYNNEISEKSEIFDDQFSVERPDGSNFTLKIRSTKLEDSAMYFCASSEGLAGSNEQFFGPGTRLTVL.

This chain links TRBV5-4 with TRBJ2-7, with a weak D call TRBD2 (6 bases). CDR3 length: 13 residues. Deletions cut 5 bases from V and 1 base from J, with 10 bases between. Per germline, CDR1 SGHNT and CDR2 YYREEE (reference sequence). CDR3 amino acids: CASSSGTSYEQYF. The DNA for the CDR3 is TGTGCCAGCAGTTCCGGGACTTCCTACGAGCAGTACTTC.

CDR3 sequence reads: CASSRDRVTNEQYF. The DNA of the CDR3 is TGTGCCAGCAGCCGGGACAGGGTCACCAACGAGCAGTACTTC. This chain connects TRBV28 to TRBJ2-7; 9 positions agree with TRBD1. Per the germline V gene, CDR1 is MDHEN and CDR2 is SYDVKM. The CDR3 spans 14 residues. V shed 6 bases, J shed 5 bases, and the junction held 8 bases outside the gene matches.